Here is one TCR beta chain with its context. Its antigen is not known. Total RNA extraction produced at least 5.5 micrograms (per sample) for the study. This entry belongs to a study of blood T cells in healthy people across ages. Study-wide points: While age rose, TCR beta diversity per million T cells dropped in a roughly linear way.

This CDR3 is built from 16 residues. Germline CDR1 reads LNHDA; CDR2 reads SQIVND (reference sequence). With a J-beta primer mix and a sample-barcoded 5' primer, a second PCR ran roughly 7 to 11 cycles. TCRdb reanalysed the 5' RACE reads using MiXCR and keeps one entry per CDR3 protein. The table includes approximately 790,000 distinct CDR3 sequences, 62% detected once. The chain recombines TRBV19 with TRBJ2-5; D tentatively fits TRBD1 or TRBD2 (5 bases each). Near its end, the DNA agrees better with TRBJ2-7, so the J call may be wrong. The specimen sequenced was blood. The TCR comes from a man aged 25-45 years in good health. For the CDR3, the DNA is TGTGCCAGTAGTGACCCAGGACGGGGCCCAGGCCTCGAGCAGTACTTC. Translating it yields CASSDPGRGPGLEQYF.